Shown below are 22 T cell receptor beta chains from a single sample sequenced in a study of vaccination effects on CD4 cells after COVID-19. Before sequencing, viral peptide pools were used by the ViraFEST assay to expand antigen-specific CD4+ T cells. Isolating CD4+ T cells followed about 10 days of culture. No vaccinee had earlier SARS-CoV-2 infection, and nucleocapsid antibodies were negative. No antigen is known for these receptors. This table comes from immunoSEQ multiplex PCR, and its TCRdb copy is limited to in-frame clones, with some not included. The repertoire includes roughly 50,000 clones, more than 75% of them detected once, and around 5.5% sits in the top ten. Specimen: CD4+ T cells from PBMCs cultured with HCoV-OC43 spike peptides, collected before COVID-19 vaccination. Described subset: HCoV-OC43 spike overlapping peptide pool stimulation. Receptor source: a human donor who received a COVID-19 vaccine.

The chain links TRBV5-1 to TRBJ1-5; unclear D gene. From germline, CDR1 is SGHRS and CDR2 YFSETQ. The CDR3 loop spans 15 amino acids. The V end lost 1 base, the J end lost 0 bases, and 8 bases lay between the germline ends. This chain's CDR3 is CASSLNGNSNQPQHF. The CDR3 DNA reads TGCGCCAGCAGCTTGAACGGGAATAGCAATCAGCCCCAGCATTTT.

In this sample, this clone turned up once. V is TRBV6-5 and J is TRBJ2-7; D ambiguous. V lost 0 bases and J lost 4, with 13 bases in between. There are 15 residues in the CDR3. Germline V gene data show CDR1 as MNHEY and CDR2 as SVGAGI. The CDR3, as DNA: TGTGCCAGCAGTTACTCGTCTCCAGGAGTATACGAGCAGTACGTC. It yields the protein CASSYSSPGVYEQYV.

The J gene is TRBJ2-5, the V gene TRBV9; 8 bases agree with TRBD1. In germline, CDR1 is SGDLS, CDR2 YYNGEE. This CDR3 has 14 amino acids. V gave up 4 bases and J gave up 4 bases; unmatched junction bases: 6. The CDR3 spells CASSQGQAGETQYF. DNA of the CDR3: TGTGCCAGCAGCCAGGGACAGGCAGGAGAGACCCAGTACTTC.

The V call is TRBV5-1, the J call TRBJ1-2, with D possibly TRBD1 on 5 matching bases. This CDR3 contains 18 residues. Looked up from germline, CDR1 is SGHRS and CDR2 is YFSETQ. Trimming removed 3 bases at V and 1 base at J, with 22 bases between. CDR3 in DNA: TGCGCCAGCAGCTCCCGGGGAGGCAGGGCCTCTAATAACTATGGCTACACCTTC. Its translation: CASSSRGGRASNNYGYTF.

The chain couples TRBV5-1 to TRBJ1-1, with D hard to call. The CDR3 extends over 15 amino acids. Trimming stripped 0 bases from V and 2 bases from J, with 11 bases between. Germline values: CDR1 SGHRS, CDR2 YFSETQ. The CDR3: CASSLGHTTNTEAFF. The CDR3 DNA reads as TGCGCCAGCAGCTTGGGACATACAACAAACACTGAAGCTTTCTTT.

The DNA for the CDR3 is TGTGCCAGCAGCCAAAACGTACGGACATATTATAACTCTGAAGCTTTCTTT. This sequence encodes CASSQNVRTYYNSEAFF. The chain links TRBV4-2 to TRBJ1-1; TRBD1 might be the D (5 bases). CDR1 and CDR2 (germline): LGHNA, YNFKEQ. The CDR3 totals 17 residues. V lost 2 bases and J 6 bases, leaving 22 bases between the germline ends.

The CDR3 sequence: CASRLDRSSYNEQFF. In DNA form, the CDR3 reads TGTGCCAGCAGGCTAGACAGGAGCTCCTACAATGAGCAGTTCTTC. The chain joins TRBV6-5 to TRBJ2-1; the D gene is possibly TRBD1 (6 bases). Per germline, CDR1 MNHEY and CDR2 SVGAGI. The CDR3 loop spans 15 amino acids. V lost 6 bases and J 0 bases, leaving 12 bases between the germline ends.

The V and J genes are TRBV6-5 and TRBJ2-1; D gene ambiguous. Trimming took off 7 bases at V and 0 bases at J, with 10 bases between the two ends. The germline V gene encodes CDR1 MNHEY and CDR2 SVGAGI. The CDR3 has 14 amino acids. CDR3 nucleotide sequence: TGTGCCAGCACCCGAAATCCCTCCTACAATGAGCAGTTCTTC. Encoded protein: CASTRNPSYNEQFF.

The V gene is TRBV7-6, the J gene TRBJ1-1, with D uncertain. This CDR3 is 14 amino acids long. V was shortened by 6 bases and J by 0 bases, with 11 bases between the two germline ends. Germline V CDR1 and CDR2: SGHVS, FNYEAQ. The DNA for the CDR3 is TGTGCCAGCAGTCCGCGGGGTTTGAACACTGAAGCTTTCTTT. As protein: CASSPRGLNTEAFF.

The DNA for the CDR3 is TGTGCCTGGAGTGTCCAGCCGGGACAGGGGAACACTGAAGCTTTCTTT. The encoded protein is CAWSVQPGQGNTEAFF. The V call is TRBV30, the J call TRBJ1-1, with 9 bases that match TRBD1. Germline V gene lookup returns CDR1 GTSNPN and CDR2 SVGIG (reference sequence). The CDR3 consists of 16 residues. Germline trimming cut 0 bases from V and 1 base from J; bases unmatched to any gene: 6.

DNA for the CDR3: TGTGCCAGCAGCACGGGGACAGGGAACACAGATACGCAGTATTTT. Translating it yields CASSTGTGNTDTQYF. This chain links TRBV5-5 with TRBJ2-3, with 9 nucleotides matching TRBD1. Unmatched junction bases numbered 5, after V lost 4 bases and J lost 2 bases. The CDR3 covers 15 residues. Looked up from germline, CDR1 is SGHKS and CDR2 is YYEKEE (reference sequence).

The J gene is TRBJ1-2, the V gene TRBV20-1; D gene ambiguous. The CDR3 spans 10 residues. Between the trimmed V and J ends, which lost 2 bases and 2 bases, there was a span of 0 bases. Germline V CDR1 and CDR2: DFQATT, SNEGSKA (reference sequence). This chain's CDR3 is CSARNYGYTF. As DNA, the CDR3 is TGCAGTGCTAGAAACTATGGCTACACCTTC.

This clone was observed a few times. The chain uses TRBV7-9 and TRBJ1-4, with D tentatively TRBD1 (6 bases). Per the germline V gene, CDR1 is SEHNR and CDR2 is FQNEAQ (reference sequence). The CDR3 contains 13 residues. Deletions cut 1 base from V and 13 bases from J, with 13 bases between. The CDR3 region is CASSLGNGQSLFF. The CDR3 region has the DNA TGTGCCAGCAGCTTAGGGAACGGACAGTCACTGTTTTTT.

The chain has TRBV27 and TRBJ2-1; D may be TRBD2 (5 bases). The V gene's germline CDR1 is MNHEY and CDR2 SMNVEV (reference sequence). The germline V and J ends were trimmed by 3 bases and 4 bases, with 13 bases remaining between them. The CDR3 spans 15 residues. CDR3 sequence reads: CASSFWARAYNEQFF. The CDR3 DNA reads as TGTGCCAGCAGTTTCTGGGCGAGGGCTTACAATGAGCAGTTCTTC.

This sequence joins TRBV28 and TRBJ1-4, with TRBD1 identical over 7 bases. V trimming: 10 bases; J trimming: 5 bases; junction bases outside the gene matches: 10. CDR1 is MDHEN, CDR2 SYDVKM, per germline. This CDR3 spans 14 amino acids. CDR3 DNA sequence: TGTGCCATCGAGAATCCGGGACAGAATGAAAAACTGTTTTTT. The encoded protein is CAIENPGQNEKLFF.

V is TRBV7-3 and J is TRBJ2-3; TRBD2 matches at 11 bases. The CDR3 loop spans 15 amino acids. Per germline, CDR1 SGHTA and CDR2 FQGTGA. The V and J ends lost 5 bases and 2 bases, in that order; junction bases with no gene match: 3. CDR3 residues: CASSLSGGDTDTQYF. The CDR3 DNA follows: TGTGCCAGCAGCCTTAGCGGGGGGGACACAGATACGCAGTATTTT.

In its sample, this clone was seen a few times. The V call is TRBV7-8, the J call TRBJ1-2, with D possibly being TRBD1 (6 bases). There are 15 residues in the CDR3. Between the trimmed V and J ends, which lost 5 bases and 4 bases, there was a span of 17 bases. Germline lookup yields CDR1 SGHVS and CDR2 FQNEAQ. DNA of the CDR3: TGTGCCAGCAGCCCCTACGACCGACAGGTCTATGGCTACACCTTC. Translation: CASSPYDRQVYGYTF.

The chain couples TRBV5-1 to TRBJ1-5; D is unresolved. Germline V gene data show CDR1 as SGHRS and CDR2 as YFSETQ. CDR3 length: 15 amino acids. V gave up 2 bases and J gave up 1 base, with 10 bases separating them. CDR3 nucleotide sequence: TGCGCCAGCAGCTTAGACCCCGGGAGCAATCAGCCCCAGCATTTT. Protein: CASSLDPGSNQPQHF.

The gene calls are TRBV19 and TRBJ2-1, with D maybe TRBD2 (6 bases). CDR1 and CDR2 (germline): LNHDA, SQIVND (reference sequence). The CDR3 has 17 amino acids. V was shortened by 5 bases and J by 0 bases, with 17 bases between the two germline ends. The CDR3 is CASSPLLAGRSYNEQFF. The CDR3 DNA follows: TGTGCCAGTAGTCCGCTCCTTGCGGGGCGCTCCTACAATGAGCAGTTCTTC. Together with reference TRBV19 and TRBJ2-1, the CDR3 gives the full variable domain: DGGITQSPKYLFRKEGQNVTLSCEQNLNHDAMYWYRQDPGQGLRLIYYSQIVNDFQKGDIAEGYSVSREKKESFPLTVTSAQKNPTAFYLCASSPLLAGRSYNEQFFGPGTRLTVL.

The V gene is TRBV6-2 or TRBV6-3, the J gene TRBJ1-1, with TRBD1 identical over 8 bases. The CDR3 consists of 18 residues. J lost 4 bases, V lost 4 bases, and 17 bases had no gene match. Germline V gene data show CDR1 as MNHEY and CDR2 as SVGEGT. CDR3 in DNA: TGTGCCAGCAGTTCGGGGGACAGGAGAGGGTCGGGAGGCACTGAAGCTTTCTTT. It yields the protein CASSSGDRRGSGGTEAFF.

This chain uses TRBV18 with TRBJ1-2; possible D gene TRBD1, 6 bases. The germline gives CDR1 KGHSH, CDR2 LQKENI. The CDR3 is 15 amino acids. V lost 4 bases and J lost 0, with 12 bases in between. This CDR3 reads CASSLDRTANYGYTF. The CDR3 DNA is TGTGCCAGCTCACTAGACAGGACAGCTAACTATGGCTACACCTTC. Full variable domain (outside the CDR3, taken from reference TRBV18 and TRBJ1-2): NAGVMQNPRHLVRRRGQEARLRCSPMKGHSHVYWYRQLPEEGLKFMVYLQKENIIDESGMPKERFSAEFPKEGPSILRIQQVVRGDSAAYFCASSLDRTANYGYTFGSGTRLTVV.

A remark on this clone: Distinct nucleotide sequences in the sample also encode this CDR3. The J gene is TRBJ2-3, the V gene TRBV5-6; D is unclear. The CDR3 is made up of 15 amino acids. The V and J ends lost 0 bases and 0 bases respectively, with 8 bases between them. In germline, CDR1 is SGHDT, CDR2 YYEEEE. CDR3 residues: CASSLGPSSTDTQYF. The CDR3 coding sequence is TGTGCCAGCAGCTTGGGGCCAAGCAGCACAGATACGCAGTATTTT.